Below, one TCR beta chain is given with its context. Its target is unknown. The record originates from a study of cytomegalovirus exposure and HLA in healthy donors. Study-level results: Analyzed later, association rates of TCRs varied across HLA loci, with DRB1 most and HLA-C fewest.

The primer mix had 60 Vbeta and 13 Jbeta primers. Clones were sequenced by immunoSEQ multiplex PCR, and TCRdb holds only the in-frame ones, with some missing. The sample has approximately 70,000 clones, over 70% seen once. The germline V gene has CDR1 SGHTA and CDR2 FQGNSA. The ends lost 5 bases at V and 0 bases at J; junction bases unmatched: 3. CDR3 length equals 15 residues. Input material: PBMCs. This chain uses TRBV7-2 with TRBJ1-5, with TRBD1 identical over 8 bases. The receptor's source is a human donor in good health. This chain's CDR3 is CASSATGVSNQPQHF. In nucleotides, the CDR3 is TGTGCCAGCAGCGCGACAGGGGTTAGCAATCAGCCCCAGCATTTT.